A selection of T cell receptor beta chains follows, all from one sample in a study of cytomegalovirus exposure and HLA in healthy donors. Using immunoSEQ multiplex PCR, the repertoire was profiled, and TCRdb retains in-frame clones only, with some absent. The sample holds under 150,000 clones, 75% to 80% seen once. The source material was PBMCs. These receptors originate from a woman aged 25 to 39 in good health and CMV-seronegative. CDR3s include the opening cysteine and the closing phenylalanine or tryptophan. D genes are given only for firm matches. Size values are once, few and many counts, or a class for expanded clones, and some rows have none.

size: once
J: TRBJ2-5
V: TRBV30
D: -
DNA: TGTGCCTCCAGGGGTTTGGATGGAGAGACCCAGTACTTC
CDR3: CASRGLDGETQYF

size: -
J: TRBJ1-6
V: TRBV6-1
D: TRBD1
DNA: TGTGCCAGCAGTACGACAGGGGACCATAATTCACCCCTCCACTTT
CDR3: CASSTTGDHNSPLHF

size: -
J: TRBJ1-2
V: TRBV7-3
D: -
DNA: TGTGCCAGCAGCCCCGAAGGCCGCCGGGACTATGGCTACACCTTC
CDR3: CASSPEGRRDYGYTF

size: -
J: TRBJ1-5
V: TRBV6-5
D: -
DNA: TGTGCCAGCAGTTACCCTGGCCAGCCCCAGCATTTT
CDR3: CASSYPGQPQHF

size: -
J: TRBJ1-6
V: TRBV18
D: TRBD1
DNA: TGTGCCAGCTCGCCGGACAGGGAGTCTCCACCCCTCCACTTT
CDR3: CASSPDRESPPLHF

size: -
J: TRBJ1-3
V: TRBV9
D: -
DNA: TGTGCCAGCAGCGGGGACAACGGAAACACCATATATTTT
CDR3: CASSGDNGNTIYF

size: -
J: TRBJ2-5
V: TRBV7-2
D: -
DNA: TGTGCCAGCAGCTTAGGCGGTCCCGAGACCCAGTACTTC
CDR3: CASSLGGPETQYF

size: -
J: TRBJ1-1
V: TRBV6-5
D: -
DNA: TGTGCCAGCAGTAGAGAGGAGGCCGACACTGAAGCTTTCTTT
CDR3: CASSREEADTEAFF

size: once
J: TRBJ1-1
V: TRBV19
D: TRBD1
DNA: TGTGCCAGCGGAGCAGGGGGGTTGGCGACTGAAGCTTTCTTT
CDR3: CASGAGGLATEAFF

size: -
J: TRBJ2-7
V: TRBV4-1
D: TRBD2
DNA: TGCGCCAGCAGCCAAGGGAAGCGGGGGCGAACCTACGAGCAGTACTTC
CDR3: CASSQGKRGRTYEQYF

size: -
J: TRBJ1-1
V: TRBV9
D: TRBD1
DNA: TGTGCCAGCAGCATTGACAGGGGGAGCACTGAAGCTTTCTTT
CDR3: CASSIDRGSTEAFF

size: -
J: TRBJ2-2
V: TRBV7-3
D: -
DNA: TGTGCCAGCACCCCTGCGGGGCCGAACACCGGGGAGCTGTTTTTT
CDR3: CASTPAGPNTGELFF

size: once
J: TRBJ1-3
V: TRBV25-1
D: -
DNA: TGTGCCAGCAGTGATACAGGGCGTTCAGGAAACACCATATATTTT
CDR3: CASSDTGRSGNTIYF

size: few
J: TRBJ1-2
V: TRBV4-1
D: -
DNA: TGCGCCAGCAGCCAAGTGGCAGGGGTCGAATATGGCTACACCTTC
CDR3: CASSQVAGVEYGYTF

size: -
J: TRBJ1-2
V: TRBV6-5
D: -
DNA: TGTGCCAGCAGTTACTCTCCAGTTCACGACTATGGCTACACCTTC
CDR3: CASSYSPVHDYGYTF

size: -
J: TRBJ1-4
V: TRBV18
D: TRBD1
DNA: TGTGCCGCCGGGACAGGCCTTAATGAAAAACTGTTTTTT
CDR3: CAAGTGLNEKLFF

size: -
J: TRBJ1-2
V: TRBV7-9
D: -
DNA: TGTGCCAGCAGCCTGGCAGGGGTTGGAGGCTACACCTTC
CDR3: CASSLAGVGGYTF

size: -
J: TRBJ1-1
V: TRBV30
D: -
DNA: TGTGCCTGGAGTCCCGGCACTGAAGCTTTCTTT
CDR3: CAWSPGTEAFF

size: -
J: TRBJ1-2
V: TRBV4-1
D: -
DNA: TGCGCCAGCAGCCAAGATAACAGCTATGGCTACACCTTC
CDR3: CASSQDNSYGYTF

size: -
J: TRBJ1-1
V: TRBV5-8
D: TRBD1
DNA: TGTGCCAGCAGCTGGGGGGACAGGAGGACTGAAGCTTTCTTT
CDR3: CASSWGDRRTEAFF

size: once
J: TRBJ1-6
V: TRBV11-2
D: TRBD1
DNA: TGTGCCAGCAGCCCGGGACAGGGGTATTCACCCCTCCACTTT
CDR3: CASSPGQGYSPLHF

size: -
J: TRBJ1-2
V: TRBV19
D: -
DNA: TGTGCCTCTCAAGAACCGGGACACTACTATGGCTACACCTTC
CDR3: CASQEPGHYYGYTF

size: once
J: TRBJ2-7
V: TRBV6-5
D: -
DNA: TGTGCCAGCAGTTATCCAGGGGACGAGCAGTACTTC
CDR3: CASSYPGDEQYF

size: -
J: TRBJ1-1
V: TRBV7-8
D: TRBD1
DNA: TGTGCCAGCAGCCGGGGACAGCAGAACACTGAAGCTTTCTTT
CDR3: CASSRGQQNTEAFF

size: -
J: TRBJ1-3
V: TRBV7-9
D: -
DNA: TGTGCCAGCAGCTCCGGAGTCTCTGGAAACACCATATATTTT
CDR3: CASSSGVSGNTIYF

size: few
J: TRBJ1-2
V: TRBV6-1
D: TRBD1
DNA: TGTGCCAGCAGTCCCGACAGGGGCCGCCTGGGCTACACCTTC
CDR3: CASSPDRGRLGYTF

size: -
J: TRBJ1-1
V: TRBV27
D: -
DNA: TGTGCCAGCAGGTACAGGGTGCAGAACACTGAAGCTTTCTTT
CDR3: CASRYRVQNTEAFF

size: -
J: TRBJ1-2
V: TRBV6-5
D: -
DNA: TGTGCCAGCAGTTCCGGAGACAGAAACTATGGCTACACCTTC
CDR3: CASSSGDRNYGYTF

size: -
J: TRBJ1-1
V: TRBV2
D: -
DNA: TGTGCCAGCACCCCACGAGAGGGCACTGAAGCTTTCTTT
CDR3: CASTPREGTEAFF

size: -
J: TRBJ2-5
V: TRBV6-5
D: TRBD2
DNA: TGTGCCAGCAGCCCGTCTAGCGGTGAGAAAGAGACCCAGTACTTC
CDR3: CASSPSSGEKETQYF

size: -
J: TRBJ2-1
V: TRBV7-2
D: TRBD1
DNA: TGTGCCAGCAGTCCGCCCGTGGACAGGGGGCTCGTCTTC
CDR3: CASSPPVDRGLVF

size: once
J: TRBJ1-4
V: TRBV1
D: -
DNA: TGCACCAGCAGCCAAGACCAACATATGTGGGCCCTTGAGGAAAAACTGTTTTTT
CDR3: CTSSQDQHMWALEEKLFF

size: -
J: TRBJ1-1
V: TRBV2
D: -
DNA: TGTGCCAGCAGTGAAGCGCTTGGGCAGGGCCTCATGAACACTGAAGCTTTCTTT
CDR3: CASSEALGQGLMNTEAFF

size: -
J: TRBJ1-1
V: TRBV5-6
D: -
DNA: TGTGCCAGCAGCTTGTGGGGCAGGGTGGCCACTGAAGCTTTCTTT
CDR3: CASSLWGRVATEAFF

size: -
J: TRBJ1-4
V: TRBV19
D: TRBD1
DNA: TGTGCCAGTAGTTCGCAGGGGGCTCGGGGTGAAAAACTGTTTTTT
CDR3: CASSSQGARGEKLFF

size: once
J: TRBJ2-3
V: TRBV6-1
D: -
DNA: TGTGCCAGCAGGAAGACAGCCATCACAGATACGCAGTATTTT
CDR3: CASRKTAITDTQYF

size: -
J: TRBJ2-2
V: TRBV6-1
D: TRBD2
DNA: TGTGCGGGGCTAGCGGGGGGGCCAGGAACCGGGGAGCTGTTTTTT
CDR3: CAGLAGGPGTGELFF

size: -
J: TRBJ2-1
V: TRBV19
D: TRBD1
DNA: TGTGCCAGCCGGACAGGGGCGTACAATGAGCAGTTCTTC
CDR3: CASRTGAYNEQFF

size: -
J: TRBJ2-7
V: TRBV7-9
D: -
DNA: TGTGCCAGCAGCTTACCGGGGGAAAACTACGAGCAGTACTTC
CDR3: CASSLPGENYEQYF

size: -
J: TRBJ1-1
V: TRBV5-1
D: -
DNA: TGCGCCAGCAGACCAACTGTATGGACTGAAGCTTTCTTT
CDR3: CASRPTVWTEAFF

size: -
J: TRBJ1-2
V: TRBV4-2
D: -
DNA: TGTGCCAGCAGCCAAGATGTGGACAGCCGCTACACCTTC
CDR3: CASSQDVDSRYTF

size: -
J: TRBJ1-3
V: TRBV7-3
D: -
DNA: TGTGCCAGCAGCTTTGGCAGCTCTGGAAACACCATATATTTT
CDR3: CASSFGSSGNTIYF

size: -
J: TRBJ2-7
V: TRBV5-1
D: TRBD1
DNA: TGCGCCAGCCGCGCGGGACAGGGGGCCTACGAGCAGTACTTC
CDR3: CASRAGQGAYEQYF

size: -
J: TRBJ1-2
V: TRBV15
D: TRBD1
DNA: TGTGCCACCAGCACTTACGGGACAGGGGCTAACTATGGCTACACCTTC
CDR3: CATSTYGTGANYGYTF

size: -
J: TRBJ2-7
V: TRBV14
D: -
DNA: TGTGCCAGCAGCCACGACAAAACCTACGAGCAGTACTTC
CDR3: CASSHDKTYEQYF

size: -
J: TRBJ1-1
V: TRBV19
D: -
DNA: TGTGCCAGTAGTGCGACAGGAGTTAACACTGAAGCTTTCTTT
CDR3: CASSATGVNTEAFF

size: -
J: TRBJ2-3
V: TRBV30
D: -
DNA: TGTGCCTGGAGTGTCTCAGATACGCAGTATTTT
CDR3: CAWSVSDTQYF

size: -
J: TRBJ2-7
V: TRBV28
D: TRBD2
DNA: TGTGCCAGCAGTTTACCCGGACTAGCCCTTGAGCAGTACTTC
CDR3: CASSLPGLALEQYF